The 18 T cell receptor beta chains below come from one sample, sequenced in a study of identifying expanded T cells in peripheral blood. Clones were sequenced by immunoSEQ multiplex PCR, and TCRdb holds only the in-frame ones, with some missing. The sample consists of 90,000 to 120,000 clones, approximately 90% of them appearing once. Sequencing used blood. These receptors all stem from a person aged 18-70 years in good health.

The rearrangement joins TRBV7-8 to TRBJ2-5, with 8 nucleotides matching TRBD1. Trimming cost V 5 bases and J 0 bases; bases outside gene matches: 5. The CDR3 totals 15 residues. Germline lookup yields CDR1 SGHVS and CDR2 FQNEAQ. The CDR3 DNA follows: TGTGCCAGCAGCGCCGGGACAGGCCACCAAGAGACCCAGTACTTC. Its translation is CASSAGTGHQETQYF. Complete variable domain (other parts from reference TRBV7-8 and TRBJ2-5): GAGVSQSPRYKVAKRGQDVALRCDPISGHVSLFWYQQALGQGPEFLTYFQNEAQLDKSGLPSDRFFAERPEGSVSTLKIQRTQQEDSAVYLCASSAGTGHQETQYFGPGTRLLVL.

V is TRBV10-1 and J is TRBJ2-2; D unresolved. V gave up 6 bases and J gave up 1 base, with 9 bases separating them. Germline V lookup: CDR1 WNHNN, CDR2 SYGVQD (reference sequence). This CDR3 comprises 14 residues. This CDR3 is CASSPPENTGELFF. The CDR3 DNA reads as TGCGCCAGCAGCCCTCCGGAGAACACCGGGGAGCTGTTTTTT.

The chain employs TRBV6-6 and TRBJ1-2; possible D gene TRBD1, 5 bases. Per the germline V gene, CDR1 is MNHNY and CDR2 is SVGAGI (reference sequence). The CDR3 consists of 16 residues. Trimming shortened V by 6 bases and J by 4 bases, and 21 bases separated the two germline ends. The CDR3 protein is CASSPRDSFLIYGYTF. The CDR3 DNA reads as TGTGCCAGCAGCCCCCGGGACTCCTTCTTGATCTATGGCTACACCTTC.

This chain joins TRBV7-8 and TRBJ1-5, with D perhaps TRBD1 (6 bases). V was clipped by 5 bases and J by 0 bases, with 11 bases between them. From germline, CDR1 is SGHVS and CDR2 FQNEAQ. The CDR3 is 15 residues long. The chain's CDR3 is CASSPGDYSNQPQHF. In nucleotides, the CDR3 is TGTGCCAGCAGCCCAGGGGATTATAGCAATCAGCCCCAGCATTTT.

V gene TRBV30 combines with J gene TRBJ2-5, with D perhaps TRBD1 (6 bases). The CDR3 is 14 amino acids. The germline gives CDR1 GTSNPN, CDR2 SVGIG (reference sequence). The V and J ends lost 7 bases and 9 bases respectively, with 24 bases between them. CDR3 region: CALLRQDDRRAQYF. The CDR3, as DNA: TGTGCCTTACTTCGACAGGATGACCGCCGGGCCCAGTACTTC.

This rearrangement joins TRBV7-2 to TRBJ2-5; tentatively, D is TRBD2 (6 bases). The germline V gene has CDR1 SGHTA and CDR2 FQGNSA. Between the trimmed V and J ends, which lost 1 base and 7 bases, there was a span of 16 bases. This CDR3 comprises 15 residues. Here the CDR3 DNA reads TGTGCCAGCAGCTTAGACCGGGGGATATTAGGGACCCAGTACTTC. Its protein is CASSLDRGILGTQYF.

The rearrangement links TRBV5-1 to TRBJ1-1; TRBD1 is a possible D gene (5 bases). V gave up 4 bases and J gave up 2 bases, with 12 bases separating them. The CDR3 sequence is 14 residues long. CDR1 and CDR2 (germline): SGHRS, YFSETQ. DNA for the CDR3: TGCGCCAGCAGCCCCGGGGACCTAAACACTGAAGCTTTCTTT. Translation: CASSPGDLNTEAFF.

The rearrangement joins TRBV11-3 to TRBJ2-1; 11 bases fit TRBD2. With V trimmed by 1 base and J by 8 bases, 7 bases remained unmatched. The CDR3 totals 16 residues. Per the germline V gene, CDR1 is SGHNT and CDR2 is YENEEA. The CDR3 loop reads CASSLGLAGRGDEQFF. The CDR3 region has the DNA TGTGCCAGCAGCTTAGGACTAGCGGGGCGGGGAGATGAGCAGTTCTTC.

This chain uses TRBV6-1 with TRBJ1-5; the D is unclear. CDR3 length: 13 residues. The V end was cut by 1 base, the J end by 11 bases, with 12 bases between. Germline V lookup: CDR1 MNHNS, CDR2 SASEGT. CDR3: CASSEDEMRAQHF. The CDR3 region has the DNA TGTGCCAGCAGTGAAGACGAAATGAGAGCCCAGCATTTT.

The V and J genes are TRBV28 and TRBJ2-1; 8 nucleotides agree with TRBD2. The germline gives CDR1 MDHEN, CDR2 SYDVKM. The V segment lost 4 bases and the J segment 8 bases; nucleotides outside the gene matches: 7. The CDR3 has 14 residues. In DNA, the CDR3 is TGTGCCAGCAGTTGGGTAGCGGGGACGTATGAGCAGTTCTTC. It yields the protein CASSWVAGTYEQFF.

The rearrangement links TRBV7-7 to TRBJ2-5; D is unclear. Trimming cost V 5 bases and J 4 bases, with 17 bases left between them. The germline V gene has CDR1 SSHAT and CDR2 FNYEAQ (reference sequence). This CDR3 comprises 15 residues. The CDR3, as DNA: TGTGCCAGCAGCCCCTCGCCCAACCAAGGAGAGACCCAGTACTTC. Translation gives CASSPSPNQGETQYF.

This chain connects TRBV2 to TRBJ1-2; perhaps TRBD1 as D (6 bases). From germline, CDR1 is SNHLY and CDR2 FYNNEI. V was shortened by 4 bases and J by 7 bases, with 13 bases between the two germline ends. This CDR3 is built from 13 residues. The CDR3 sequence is CASSGRTDAGYTF. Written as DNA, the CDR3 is TGTGCCAGCAGTGGTCGGACAGACGCTGGCTACACCTTC.

CDR3 coding DNA: TGTGCCGGTTGGACAGACTACAATGAGCAGTTCTTC. Amino acids: CAGWTDYNEQFF. The gene calls are TRBV7-9 and TRBJ2-1; TRBD1 is a possible D gene (6 bases). The germline V gene has CDR1 SEHNR and CDR2 FQNEAQ (reference sequence). Deletions cut 11 bases from V and 3 bases from J, with 11 bases between. The CDR3 loop spans 12 amino acids.

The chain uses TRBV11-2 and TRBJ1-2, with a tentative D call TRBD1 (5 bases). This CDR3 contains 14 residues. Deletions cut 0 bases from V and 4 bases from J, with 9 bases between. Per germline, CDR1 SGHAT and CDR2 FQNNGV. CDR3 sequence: CASSLDSGPYGYTF. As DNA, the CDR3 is TGTGCCAGCAGCTTAGATTCAGGGCCCTATGGCTACACCTTC.

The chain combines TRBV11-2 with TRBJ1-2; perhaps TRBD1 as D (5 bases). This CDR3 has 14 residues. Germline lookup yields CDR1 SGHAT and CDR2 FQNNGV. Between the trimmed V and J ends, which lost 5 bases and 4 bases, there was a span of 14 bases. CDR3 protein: CASSPSRDGYGYTF. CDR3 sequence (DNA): TGTGCCAGCAGCCCGTCGCGGGACGGCTATGGCTACACCTTC.

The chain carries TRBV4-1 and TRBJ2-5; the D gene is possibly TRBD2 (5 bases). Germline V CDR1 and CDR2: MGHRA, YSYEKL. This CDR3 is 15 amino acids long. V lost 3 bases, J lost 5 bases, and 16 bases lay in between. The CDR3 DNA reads TGCGCCAGCAGCCAGGTTGCCAGCGGCTGGGAGACCCAGTACTTC. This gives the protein CASSQVASGWETQYF.

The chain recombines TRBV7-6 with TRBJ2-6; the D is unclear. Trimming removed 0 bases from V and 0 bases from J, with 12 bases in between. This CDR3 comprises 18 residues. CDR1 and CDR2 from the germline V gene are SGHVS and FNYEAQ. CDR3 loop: CASSLAAAPISGANVLTF. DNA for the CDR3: TGTGCCAGCAGCTTAGCGGCAGCCCCAATCTCTGGGGCCAACGTCCTGACTTTC.

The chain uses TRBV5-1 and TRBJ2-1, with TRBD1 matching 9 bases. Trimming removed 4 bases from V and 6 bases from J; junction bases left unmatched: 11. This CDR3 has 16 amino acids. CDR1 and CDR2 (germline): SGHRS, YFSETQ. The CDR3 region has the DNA TGCGCCAGCAGCCAAGGAGGGACAGGGCTGGTCAATGAGCAGTTCTTC. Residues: CASSQGGTGLVNEQFF.